There are a few counts of the clone carrying this T cell receptor (beta chain). Its target is unknown. From RNA transcripts, TCR beta CDR3 regions were amplified. A set of HTBI primers served as the primers for a first-round RT-PCR of the TCR CDR3. TCRdb ran MiXCR on the multiplex PCR reads and lists one entry per CDR3 protein. Here the sample spans 700,000 or so distinct CDR3 sequences, about 14% being singletons. The diagnostic basis comprised clinical symptoms, serum thyroxine and TRAb, thyroid ultrasound and orbital computed tomography. This specimen belongs to a study of T cells in Graves' hyperthyroidism and ophthalmopathy. For the study at large: Peripheral blood sampling occurred at initial diagnosis, before any treatment. Notes on the study in general: Stable hyperthyroidism and ophthalmopathy were separated using 13 V-J signatures. Most thyroid-expanded clonotypes above 0.001 were also found in blood.

The CDR3 is 15 amino acids. CDR1 is SGDLS, CDR2 YYNGEE, per germline. The V segment lost 4 bases and the J segment 5 bases; nucleotides outside the gene matches: 8. The rearrangement joins TRBV9 to TRBJ2-1, with 8 bases aligning to TRBD2. The specimen was blood. The receptor was derived from a woman in her fifties or sixties with Graves' ophthalmopathy. CDR3 residues: CASSHRGGVNNEQFF. The CDR3 DNA reads as TGTGCCAGCAGCCACCGGGGGGGGGTCAACAATGAGCAGTTCTTC.